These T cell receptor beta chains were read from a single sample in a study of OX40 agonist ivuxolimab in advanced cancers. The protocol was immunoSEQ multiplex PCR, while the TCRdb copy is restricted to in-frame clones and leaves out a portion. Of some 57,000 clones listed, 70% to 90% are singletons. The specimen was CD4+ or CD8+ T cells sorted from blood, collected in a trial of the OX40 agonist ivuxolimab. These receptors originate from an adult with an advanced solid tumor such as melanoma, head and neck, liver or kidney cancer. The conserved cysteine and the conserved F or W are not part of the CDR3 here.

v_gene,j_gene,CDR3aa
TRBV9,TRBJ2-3,ASSVAGTSPTGNTQY
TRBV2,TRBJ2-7,ASSDQQGASGEQY
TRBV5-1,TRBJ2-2,ASSLVTQRENGELF
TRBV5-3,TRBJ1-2,ASSLAGLPP
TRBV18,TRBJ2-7,ASSPGVSYEQY
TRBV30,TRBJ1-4,AWRRQGMNEKLF
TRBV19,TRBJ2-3,ASSIGFRASGRIDTQY
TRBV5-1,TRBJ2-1,ASSPGDRAKVSYNEQF
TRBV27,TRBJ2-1,ASGLTSGSDEQF
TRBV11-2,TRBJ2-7,ASSLENRGDYEQY
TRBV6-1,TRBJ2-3,ASSERDSTDTQY
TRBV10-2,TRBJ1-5,ASRETVSNQPQH
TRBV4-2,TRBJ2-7,ASSQPPSQEEREGCYEQY
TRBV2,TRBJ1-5,ASLRGRGSNQPQH
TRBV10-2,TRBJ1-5,ASSESGTGQPQH
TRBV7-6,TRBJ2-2,ASSLEYAGELF
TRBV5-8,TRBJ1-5,ASSFSGDQPQH
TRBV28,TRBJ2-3,ASSLTSGSKDTQY
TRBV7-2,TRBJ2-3,ASSSDRIRGDTQY
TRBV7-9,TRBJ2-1,ASSLEGVAGDEQF
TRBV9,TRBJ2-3,ASSVGLASTDTQY
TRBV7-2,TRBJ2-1,ASRQGYNEQF
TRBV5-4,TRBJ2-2,ASSLGSSGTGELF
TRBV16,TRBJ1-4,ASSQIPLGEKLF
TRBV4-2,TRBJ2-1,ASSQDLGDFDYNEQF
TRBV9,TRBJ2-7,ASSVGLGSYEQY
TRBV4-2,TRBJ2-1,ASSQTVGEQF